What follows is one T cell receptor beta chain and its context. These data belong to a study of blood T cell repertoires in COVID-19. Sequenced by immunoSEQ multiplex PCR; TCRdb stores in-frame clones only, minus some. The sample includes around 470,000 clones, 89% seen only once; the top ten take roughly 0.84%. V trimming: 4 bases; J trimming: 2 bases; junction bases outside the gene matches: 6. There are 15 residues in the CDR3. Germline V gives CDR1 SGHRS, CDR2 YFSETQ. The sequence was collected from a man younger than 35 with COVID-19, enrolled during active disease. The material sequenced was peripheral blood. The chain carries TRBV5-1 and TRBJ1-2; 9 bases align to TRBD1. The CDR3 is CASSPGGTGNYGYTF. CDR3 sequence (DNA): TGCGCCAGCAGCCCTGGCGGGACAGGGAACTATGGCTACACCTTC.